The sequence of this TCR beta chain was determined in a study of identical twins. This clonotype was picked up a small number of times. Donors uniformly comprised healthy Caucasians. A single record per CDR3 protein comes from TCRdb applying MiXCR to the 5' RACE reads. The sample consists of about 200,000 distinct CDR3 sequences, roughly 10% of them appearing once. Germline V lookup: CDR1 MGHRA, CDR2 YSYEKL. The CDR3 sequence is 17 residues long. Trimming removed 0 bases at V and 1 base at J, with 10 bases between. The sequenced sample was memory (CD45RO+) T cells sorted from blood. The rearrangement joins TRBV4-1 to TRBJ2-6; tentative D call: TRBD1 (6 bases). The sequence came from a woman between 18 and 29 years old in good health. CDR3 in amino acids: CASSQDKRGSGANVLTF. The CDR3 region has the DNA TGCGCCAGCAGCCAAGATAAGAGGGGGTCTGGGGCCAACGTCCTGACTTTC.